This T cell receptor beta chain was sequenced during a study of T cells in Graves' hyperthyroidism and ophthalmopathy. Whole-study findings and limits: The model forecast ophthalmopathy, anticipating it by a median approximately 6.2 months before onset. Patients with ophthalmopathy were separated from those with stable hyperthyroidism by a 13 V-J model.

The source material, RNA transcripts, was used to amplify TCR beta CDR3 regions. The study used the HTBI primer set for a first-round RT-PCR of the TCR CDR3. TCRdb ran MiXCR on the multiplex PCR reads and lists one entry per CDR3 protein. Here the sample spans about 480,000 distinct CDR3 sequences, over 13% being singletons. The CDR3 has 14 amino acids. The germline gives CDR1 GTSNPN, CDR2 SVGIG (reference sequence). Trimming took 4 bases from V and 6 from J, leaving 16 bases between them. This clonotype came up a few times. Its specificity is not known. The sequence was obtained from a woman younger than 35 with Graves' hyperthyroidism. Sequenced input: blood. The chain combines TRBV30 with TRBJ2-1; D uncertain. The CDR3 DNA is TGTGCCTGGACCAAGGCCCCCGGCACCAATGAGCAGTTCTTC. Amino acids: CAWTKAPGTNEQFF.